The rows below give T cell receptor beta chains drawn from one sample of a study of CD8 T cells in ankylosing spondylitis. TCRdb processed the 5' RACE reads anew with MiXCR; each CDR3 protein has one entry. Of 700,000 to 1,000,000 distinct CDR3 sequences in the sample, 10% to 15% were seen once. The sample taken for sequencing was blood, either unsorted or a sorted T cell fraction (not recorded which). These receptors all come from a male donor with ankylosing spondylitis. Each CDR3 is given with its conserved first and last residue. A D gene is named only where the DNA matches it firmly. Clone size is given for some rows only: seen once, a few or many times, or a class if the clone is expanded.

d_call clone_size j_call v_call cdr3_aa cdr3_nt
- few TRBJ2-3 TRBV20-1 CSARDASSQYF TGCAGTGCTAGAGATGCGTCCTCGCAGTATTTT
- - TRBJ1-5 TRBV20-1 CSAREANQPQHF TGCAGTGCCCGAGAGGCGAATCAGCCCCAGCATTTT
- - TRBJ2-6 TRBV5-1 CASSGMAGANVLTF TGCGCCAGCAGCGGGATGGCTGGGGCCAACGTCCTGACTTTC
- few TRBJ2-1 TRBV12-5 CASGLGGSSYNEQFF TGTGCTAGTGGTTTAGGCGGAAGCTCCTACAATGAGCAGTTCTTC
- - TRBJ2-7 TRBV20-1 CSATQRYYEQYF TGCAGTGCCACTCAGCGCTACTACGAGCAGTACTTC
- - TRBJ2-7 TRBV20-1 CSARLKGRSRF TGCAGTGCTAGACTCAAGGGGAGGTCTCGGTTC
TRBD1 - TRBJ2-7 TRBV28 CASTVGQGGTYEQYF TGTGCCAGCACCGTAGGACAGGGGGGAACCTACGAGCAGTACTTC
- - TRBJ2-3 TRBV4-2 CASSQDFSDTQYF TGTGCCAGCAGCCAAGATTTTTCAGATACGCAGTATTTT
- few TRBJ2-3 TRBV7-2 CASSPRVGSPSTDTQYF TGTGCCAGCAGCCCGCGGGTTGGCAGCCCTAGCACAGATACGCAGTATTTT
TRBD1 few TRBJ2-3 TRBV15 CATRVTGGTDTQYF TGTGCCACCCGAGTAACAGGGGGAACAGATACGCAGTATTTT
- - TRBJ2-2 TRBV5-5 CASSLAPRINTGELFF TGTGCCAGCAGCTTGGCCCCAAGAATTAACACCGGGGAGCTGTTTTTT
- many TRBJ2-1 TRBV13 CASTPMGKGTQFF TGTGCCAGCACCCCTATGGGGAAAGGCACGCAGTTCTTC
- few TRBJ1-1 TRBV3-1 CASSQDLGGTEAFF TGTGCCAGCAGCCAAGATCTAGGTGGCACTGAAGCTTTCTTT
- few TRBJ1-1 TRBV20-1 CSASYLGLSEAFF TGCAGTGCTAGTTATTTGGGGTTATCCGAAGCTTTCTTT
- - TRBJ2-5 TRBV18 CASSRGRGLQETQYF TGTGCCAGCTCACGGGGCAGGGGACTCCAAGAGACCCAGTACTTC
- few TRBJ1-2 TRBV27 CASTSGRNYGYTF TGTGCCAGCACTTCCGGACGGAACTATGGCTACACCTTC
- - TRBJ2-3 TRBV20-1 CSAQQGRPDTQYF TGCAGTGCTCAACAGGGGAGGCCAGATACGCAGTATTTT
- once TRBJ2-1 TRBV7-9 CASSLHSQSDEQFF TGTGCCAGCAGCTTACACAGTCAGAGCGATGAGCAGTTCTTC
TRBD1 few TRBJ2-3 TRBV5-1 CASRSGRGFLTDTQYF TGCGCCAGCAGGTCGGGCAGGGGGTTTCTCACAGATACGCAGTATTTT
- many TRBJ1-1 TRBV7-2 CATRFARGTEAFF TGTGCCACCAGATTTGCCCGAGGGACTGAAGCTTTCTTT
- many TRBJ2-5 TRBV9 CASSQGQETQYF TGTGCCAGCAGCCAGGGTCAAGAGACCCAGTACTTC
- few TRBJ2-5 TRBV11-3 CASSARGAEETQYF TGTGCCAGCAGCGCGCGGGGCGCAGAAGAGACCCAGTACTTC
TRBD2 - TRBJ2-5 TRBV29-1 CSVEEGSGGAGETQYF TGCAGCGTTGAAGAGGGTAGCGGGGGGGCCGGTGAGACCCAGTACTTC
- few TRBJ2-7 TRBV6-2/TRBV6-3 CASRRWGNSNYEQYF TGTGCCAGCAGAAGATGGGGGAACAGTAACTACGAGCAGTACTTC
- few TRBJ1-1 TRBV20-1 CSASSGNMNTEAFF TGCAGTGCTTCCTCGGGGAACATGAACACTGAAGCTTTCTTT
TRBD1 - TRBJ2-1 TRBV7-2 CASSLAEGQNNEQFF TGTGCCAGCAGCTTAGCAGAGGGACAGAACAATGAGCAGTTCTTC
- few TRBJ1-2 TRBV9 CASSPSGTSNYGYTF TGTGCCAGCAGCCCATCGGGGACATCCAACTATGGCTACACCTTC
- few TRBJ2-1 TRBV12-3/TRBV12-4 CATKTLGSYNEQFF TGTGCCACCAAAACCCTTGGCTCCTACAATGAGCAGTTCTTC
- - TRBJ2-5 TRBV15 CATSRDYAGQETQYF TGTGCCACCAGCAGAGATTATGCAGGTCAAGAGACCCAGTACTTC
TRBD2 few TRBJ2-5 TRBV27 CASSSRLAGYQETQYF TGTGCCAGCAGTTCGCGACTAGCGGGATACCAAGAGACCCAGTACTTC
- few TRBJ2-4 TRBV20-1 CSASAIAKNIQYF TGCAGTGCCTCGGCAATAGCCAAAAACATTCAGTACTTC
TRBD1 - TRBJ1-2 TRBV4-3 CASSRGTGANYGYTF TGCGCCAGCAGCCGAGGGACAGGGGCTAACTATGGCTACACCTTC
- - TRBJ2-2 TRBV7-2 CASSLVGGRGNTGELFF TGTGCCAGCAGCTTAGTAGGGGGTCGCGGGAACACCGGGGAGCTGTTTTTT